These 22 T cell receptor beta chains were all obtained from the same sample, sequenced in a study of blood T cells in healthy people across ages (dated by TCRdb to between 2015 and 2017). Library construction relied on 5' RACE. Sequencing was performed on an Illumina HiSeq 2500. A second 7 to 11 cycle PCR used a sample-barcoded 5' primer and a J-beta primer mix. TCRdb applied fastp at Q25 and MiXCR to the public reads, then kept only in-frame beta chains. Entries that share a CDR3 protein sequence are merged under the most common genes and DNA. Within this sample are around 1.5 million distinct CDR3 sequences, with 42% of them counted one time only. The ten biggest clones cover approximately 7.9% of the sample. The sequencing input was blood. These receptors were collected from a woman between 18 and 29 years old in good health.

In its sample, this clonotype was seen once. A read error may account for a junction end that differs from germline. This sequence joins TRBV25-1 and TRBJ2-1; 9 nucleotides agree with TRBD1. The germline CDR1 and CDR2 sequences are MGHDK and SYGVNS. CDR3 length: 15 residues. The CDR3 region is CASSDPGQGYNERFF. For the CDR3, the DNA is TGTGCCAGCAGTGATCCGGGACAGGGCTACAATGAGCGGTTCTTC.

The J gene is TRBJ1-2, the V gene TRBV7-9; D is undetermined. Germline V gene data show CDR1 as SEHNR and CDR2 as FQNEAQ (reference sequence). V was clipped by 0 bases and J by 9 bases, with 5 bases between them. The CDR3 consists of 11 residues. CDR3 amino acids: CASSLAESYTF. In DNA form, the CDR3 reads TGTGCCAGCAGCTTAGCCGAGAGCTACACCTTC. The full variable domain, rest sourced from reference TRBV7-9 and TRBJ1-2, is DTGVSQNPRHKITKRGQNVTFRCDPISEHNRLYWYRQTLGQGPEFLTYFQNEAQLEKSRLLSDRFSAERPKGSFSTLEIQRTEQGDSAMYLCASSLAESYTFGSGTRLTVV.

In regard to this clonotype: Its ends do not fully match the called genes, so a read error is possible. The CDR3 DNA reads as TGTGCCAGCAGTTTAGAGAGGACTTCCGTCACAGGTACGCAGTATTTT. It codes for CASSLERTSVTGTQYF. The V call is TRBV28, the J call TRBJ2-3; D possibly uses TRBD1 or TRBD2 (5 bases each). Per germline, CDR1 MDHEN and CDR2 SYDVKM. This CDR3 spans 16 amino acids.

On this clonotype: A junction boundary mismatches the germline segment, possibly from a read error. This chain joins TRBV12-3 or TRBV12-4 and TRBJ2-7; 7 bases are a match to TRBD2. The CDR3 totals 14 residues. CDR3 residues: CASSFGLVSHEQYF. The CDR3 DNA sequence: TGTGCCAGCAGTTTTGGACTAGTCTCCCACGAGCAGTACTTC.

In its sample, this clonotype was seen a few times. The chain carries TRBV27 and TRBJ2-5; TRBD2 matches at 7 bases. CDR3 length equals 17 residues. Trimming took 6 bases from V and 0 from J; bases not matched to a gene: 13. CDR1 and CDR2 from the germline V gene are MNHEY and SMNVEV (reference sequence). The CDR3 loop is CASSLQHRDYDQETQYF. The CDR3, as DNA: TGTGCCAGCAGCTTACAACACCGGGACTACGACCAAGAGACCCAGTACTTC.

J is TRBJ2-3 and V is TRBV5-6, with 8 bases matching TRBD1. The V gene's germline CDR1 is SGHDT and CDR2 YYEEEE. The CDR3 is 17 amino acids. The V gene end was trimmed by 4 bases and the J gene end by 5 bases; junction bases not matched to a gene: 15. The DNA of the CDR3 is TGTGCCAGCAGCAATGTCTTCAGGGGGCGCATGGTAGATACGCAGTATTTT. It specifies CASSNVFRGRMVDTQYF.

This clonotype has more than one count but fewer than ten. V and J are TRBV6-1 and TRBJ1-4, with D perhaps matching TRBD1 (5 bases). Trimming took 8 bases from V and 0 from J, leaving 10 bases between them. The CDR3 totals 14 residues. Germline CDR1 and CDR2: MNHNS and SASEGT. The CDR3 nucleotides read TGTGCCAGCGGAGCAGGGTCAACTAATGAAAAACTGTTTTTT. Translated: CASGAGSTNEKLFF.

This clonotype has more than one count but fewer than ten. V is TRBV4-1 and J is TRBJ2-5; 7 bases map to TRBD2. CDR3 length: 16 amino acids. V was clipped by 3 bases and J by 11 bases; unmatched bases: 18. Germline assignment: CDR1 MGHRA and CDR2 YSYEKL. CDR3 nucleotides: TGCGCCAGCAGCCAGTTCTTGTCGGGAGGCTACAATGAGCAGTACTTC. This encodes CASSQFLSGGYNEQYF.

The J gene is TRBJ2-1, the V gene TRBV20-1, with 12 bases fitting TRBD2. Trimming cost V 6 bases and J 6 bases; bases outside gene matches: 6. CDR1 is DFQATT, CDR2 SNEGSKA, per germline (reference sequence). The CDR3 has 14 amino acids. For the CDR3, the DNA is TGCAGTGCCAAGACTAGCGGGGGAACCAATGAGCAGTTCTTC. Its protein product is CSAKTSGGTNEQFF.

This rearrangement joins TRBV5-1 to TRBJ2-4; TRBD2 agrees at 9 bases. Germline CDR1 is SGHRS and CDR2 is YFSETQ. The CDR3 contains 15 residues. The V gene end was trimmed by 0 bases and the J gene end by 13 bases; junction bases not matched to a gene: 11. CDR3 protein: CASSLDERGDKEQYF. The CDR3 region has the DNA TGCGCCAGCAGCTTGGATGAGCGGGGGGATAAGGAGCAGTACTTC.

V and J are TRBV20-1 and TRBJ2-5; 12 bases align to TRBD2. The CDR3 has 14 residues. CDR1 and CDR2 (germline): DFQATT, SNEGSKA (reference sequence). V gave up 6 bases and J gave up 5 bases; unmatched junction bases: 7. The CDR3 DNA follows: TGCAGTGCCATGACTAGCGGGGGATCGGAGACCCAGTACTTC. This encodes CSAMTSGGSETQYF.

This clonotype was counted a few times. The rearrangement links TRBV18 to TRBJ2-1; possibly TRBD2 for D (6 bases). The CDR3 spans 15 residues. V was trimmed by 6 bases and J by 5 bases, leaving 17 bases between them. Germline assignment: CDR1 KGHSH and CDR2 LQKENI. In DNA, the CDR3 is TGTGCCAGCTCCCACGTAACGGGACTCAACAATGAGCAGTTCTTC. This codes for CASSHVTGLNNEQFF.

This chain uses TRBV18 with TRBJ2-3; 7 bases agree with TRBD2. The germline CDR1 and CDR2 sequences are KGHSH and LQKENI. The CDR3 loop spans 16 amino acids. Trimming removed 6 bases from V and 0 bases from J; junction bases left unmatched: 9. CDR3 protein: CASSKRASGSTDTQYF. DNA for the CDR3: TGTGCCAGCTCTAAGCGTGCTAGCGGTAGCACAGATACGCAGTATTTT.

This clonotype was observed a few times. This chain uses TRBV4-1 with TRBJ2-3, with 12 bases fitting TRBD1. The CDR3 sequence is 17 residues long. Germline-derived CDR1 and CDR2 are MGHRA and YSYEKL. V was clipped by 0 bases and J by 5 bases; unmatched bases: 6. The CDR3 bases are TGCGCCAGCAGCCAAGATGGGACAGGGGGCCGGGTAGATACGCAGTATTTT. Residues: CASSQDGTGGRVDTQYF.

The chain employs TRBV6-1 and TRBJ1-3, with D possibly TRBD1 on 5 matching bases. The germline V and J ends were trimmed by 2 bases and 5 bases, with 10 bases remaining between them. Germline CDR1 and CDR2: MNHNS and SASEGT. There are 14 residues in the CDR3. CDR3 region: CASSELGGRNTIYF. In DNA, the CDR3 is TGTGCCAGCAGTGAATTGGGGGGACGAAACACCATATATTTT.

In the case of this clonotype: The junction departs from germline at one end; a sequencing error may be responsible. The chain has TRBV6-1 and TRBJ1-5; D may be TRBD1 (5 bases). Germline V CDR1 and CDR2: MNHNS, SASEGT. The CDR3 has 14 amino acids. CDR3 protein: CTSGVRDANQPQHF. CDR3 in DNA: TGTACCAGCGGGGTAAGGGACGCAAATCAGCCCCAGCATTTT.

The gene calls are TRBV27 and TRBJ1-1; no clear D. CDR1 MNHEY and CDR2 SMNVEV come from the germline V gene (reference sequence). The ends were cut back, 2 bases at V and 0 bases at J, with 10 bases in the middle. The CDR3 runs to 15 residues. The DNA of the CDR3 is TGTGCCAGCAGTTTAGGCCCCGCGGTGAACACTGAAGCTTTCTTT. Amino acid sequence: CASSLGPAVNTEAFF.

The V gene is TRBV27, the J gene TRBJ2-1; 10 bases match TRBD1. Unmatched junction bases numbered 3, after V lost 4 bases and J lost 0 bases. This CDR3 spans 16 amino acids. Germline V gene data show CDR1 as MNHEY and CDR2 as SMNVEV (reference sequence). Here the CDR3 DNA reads TGTGCCAGCAGTTCCCGACAGGGGGCCTCCTACAATGAGCAGTTCTTC. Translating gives CASSSRQGASYNEQFF.

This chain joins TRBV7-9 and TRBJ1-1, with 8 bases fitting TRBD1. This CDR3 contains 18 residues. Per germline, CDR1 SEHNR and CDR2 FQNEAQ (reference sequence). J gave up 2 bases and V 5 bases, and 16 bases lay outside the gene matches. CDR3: CASSPSHPGQVINTEAFF. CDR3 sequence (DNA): TGTGCCAGCAGCCCCTCCCATCCGGGACAGGTCATAAACACTGAAGCTTTCTTT.

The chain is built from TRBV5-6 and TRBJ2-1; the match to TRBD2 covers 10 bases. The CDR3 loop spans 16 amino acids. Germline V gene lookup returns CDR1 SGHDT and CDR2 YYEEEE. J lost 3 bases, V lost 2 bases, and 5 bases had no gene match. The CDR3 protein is CASSFLGLAIYNEQFF. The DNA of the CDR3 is TGTGCCAGCAGCTTTCTGGGACTAGCGATCTACAATGAGCAGTTCTTC.

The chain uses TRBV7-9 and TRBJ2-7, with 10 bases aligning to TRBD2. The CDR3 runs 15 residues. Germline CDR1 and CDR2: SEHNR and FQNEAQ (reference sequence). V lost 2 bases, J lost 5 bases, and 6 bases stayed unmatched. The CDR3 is CASSLLAGVQDEQYF. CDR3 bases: TGTGCCAGCAGCTTACTAGCGGGAGTTCAAGACGAGCAGTACTTC.

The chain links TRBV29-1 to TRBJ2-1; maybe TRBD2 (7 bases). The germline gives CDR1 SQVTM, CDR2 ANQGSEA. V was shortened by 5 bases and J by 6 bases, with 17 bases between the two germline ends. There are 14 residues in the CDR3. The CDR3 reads CSVQRGGLCNEQFF. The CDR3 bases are TGCAGCGTTCAGAGGGGGGGGCTCTGCAATGAGCAGTTCTTC.